The 21 T cell receptor beta chains reported below all come from one sample, sequenced in a study of identical twins. Each CDR3 protein gets one entry after TCRdb re-called the 5' RACE reads with MiXCR. The sample lists around 570,000 distinct CDR3 sequences; 9.5% to 10% were seen once. These sequences were also reported in another study, on yellow fever vaccine responses in identical twins.

The specimen sequenced was PBMCs. These receptors were collected from a woman aged 18-29 years in good health.

This clonotype came up many times. The chain combines TRBV7-2 with TRBJ2-3; 8 positions agree with TRBD1. V dropped 3 bases and J dropped 4; count of bases not matched to a gene: 6. Looked up from germline, CDR1 is SGHTA and CDR2 is FQGNSA. The CDR3 is made up of 15 amino acids. The CDR3 DNA is TGTGCCAGCAGCTTTCTCGGACAGGGATCAGATACGCAGTATTTT. Encoded protein: CASSFLGQGSDTQYF. Supplemented by reference TRBV7-2 and TRBJ2-3, the full variable domain reads GAGVSQSPSNKVTEKGKDVELRCDPISGHTALYWYRQSLGQGLEFLIYFQGNSAPDKSGLPSDRFSAERTGGSVSTLTIQRTQQEDSAVYLCASSFLGQGSDTQYFGPGTRLTVL.

J is TRBJ1-2 and V is TRBV5-1; D unresolved. The CDR3 consists of 13 residues. Germline V lookup: CDR1 SGHRS, CDR2 YFSETQ. V was pared by 4 bases and J by 11 bases, with 18 bases between. The chain's CDR3 is CASSGSGLRWYTF. Here the CDR3 DNA reads TGCGCCAGCAGCGGGAGCGGCCTTCGGTGGTACACCTTC. The full variable domain, rest sourced from reference TRBV5-1 and TRBJ1-2, is KAGVTQTPRYLIKTRGQQVTLSCSPISGHRSVSWYQQTPGQGLQFLFEYFSETQRNKGNFPGRFSGRQFSNSRSEMNVSTLELGDSALYLCASSGSGLRWYTFGSGTRLTVV.

The chain combines TRBV7-9 with TRBJ2-5, with TRBD1 matching over 8 bases. Trimming took 7 bases from V and 4 from J; bases not matched to a gene: 17. Germline CDR1 and CDR2: SEHNR and FQNEAQ (reference sequence). CDR3 size: 17 residues. The CDR3 DNA reads as TGTGCCAGCACCCCCCTCGAGGACAGGGACCTGCGAGAGACCCAGTACTTC. Translation: CASTPLEDRDLRETQYF.

This clonotype has ten or more counts. This CDR3 reads CSVELGGGVPETQYF. The CDR3 region has the DNA TGCAGCGTTGAGTTGGGCGGGGGGGTTCCAGAGACCCAGTACTTC. V gene TRBV29-1 combines with J gene TRBJ2-5, with TRBD2 matching 9 bases. Germline assignment: CDR1 SQVTM and CDR2 ANQGSEA. Unmatched junction bases numbered 9, after V lost 3 bases and J lost 4 bases. This CDR3 contains 15 residues.

This clonotype was seen many times. The V and J genes are TRBV14 and TRBJ2-7, with a tentative D call TRBD2 (6 bases). Germline assignment: CDR1 SGHDN and CDR2 FVKESK. Trimming stripped 1 base from V and 6 bases from J, with 7 bases between. The CDR3 spans 12 residues. The CDR3 DNA reads as TGTGCCAGCAGCCAAGGGGGGGTCGAGCAGTACTTC. This translates into CASSQGGVEQYF.

The rearrangement links TRBV29-1 to TRBJ1-1, with a tentative D call TRBD1 (5 bases). This CDR3 has 15 amino acids. V was pared by 0 bases and J by 1 base, with 12 bases between. Germline V gene lookup returns CDR1 SQVTM and CDR2 ANQGSEA. The CDR3 DNA sequence: TGCAGCGTTGAAGATAGGGGCCGCTGGAACACTGAAGCTTTCTTT. Its translation is CSVEDRGRWNTEAFF.

J is TRBJ1-2 and V is TRBV18, with 7 bases fitting TRBD1. The germline CDR1 and CDR2 sequences are KGHSH and LQKENI. After removal of 5 bases from V and 0 bases from J, the junction contained 6 bases not matched to a gene. The CDR3 has 15 residues. The chain's CDR3 is CASSSTGEANYGYTF. The CDR3 DNA reads TGTGCCAGCTCATCTACAGGGGAGGCTAACTATGGCTACACCTTC.

This clonotype was counted at least ten times. V is TRBV4-3 and J is TRBJ2-1; TRBD2 matches at 14 bases. The CDR3 length is 17 residues. Germline V gene sequence: CDR1 LGHNA, CDR2 YSLEER. V lost 3 bases to trimming and J lost 6 bases; unmatched junction nucleotides: 7. DNA for the CDR3: TGCGCCAGCAGCCAGGAGCGAGGGACTAGCGGGAGCAATGAGCAGTTCTTC. It codes for CASSQERGTSGSNEQFF.

This clonotype was detected only a few times. The J gene is TRBJ1-5, the V gene TRBV12-3 or TRBV12-4; 12 bases line up with TRBD1. With V trimmed by 1 base and J by 7 bases, 8 bases remained unmatched. The CDR3 sequence is 17 residues long. CDR3 DNA: TGTGCCAGCAGTTTAGTGTTGGGACAGGGGGCGAAACAGCCCCAGCATTTT. Its translation is CASSLVLGQGAKQPQHF.

This clonotype has ten or more counts. The V and J genes are TRBV29-1 and TRBJ2-7; D gene uncertain. The CDR3 consists of 11 residues. V shed 5 bases and J shed 3 bases, with 8 bases lying between them. Germline CDR1 reads SQVTM; CDR2 reads ANQGSEA. CDR3 sequence reads: CSVTKLYEQYF. Written as DNA, the CDR3 is TGCAGCGTTACCAAACTCTACGAGCAGTACTTC.

J is TRBJ1-1 and V is TRBV29-1; unclear D gene. The CDR3 sequence is 14 residues long. Germline lookup yields CDR1 SQVTM and CDR2 ANQGSEA. The ends were cut back, 3 bases at V and 1 base at J, with 12 bases in the middle. The CDR3: CSVEGLRENTEAFF. In nucleotides, the CDR3 is TGCAGCGTTGAGGGGTTGAGAGAGAACACTGAAGCTTTCTTT. Full variable domain (outside the CDR3, taken from reference TRBV29-1 and TRBJ1-1): SAVISQKPSRDICQRGTSLTIQCQVDSQVTMMFWYRQQPGQSLTLIATANQGSEATYESGFVIDKFPISRPNLTFSTLTVSNMSPEDSSIYLCSVEGLRENTEAFFGQGTRLTVV.

The chain recombines TRBV7-9 with TRBJ2-1; D may be TRBD1 (6 bases). CDR1 is SEHNR and CDR2 is FQNEAQ in the germline V gene (reference sequence). The CDR3 is 16 residues long. V lost 5 bases and J 4 bases, leaving 18 bases between the germline ends. CDR3 sequence reads: CASSPVGRGGYNEQFF. In DNA form, the CDR3 reads TGTGCCAGCAGCCCGGTCGGCAGGGGTGGGTACAATGAGCAGTTCTTC.

This clonotype has a count of ten or more. One end of the junction is discordant with germline, which a read error may explain. This sequence joins TRBV2 and TRBJ2-3; tentatively, D is TRBD1 (6 bases). The CDR3 is 12 residues long. Germline values: CDR1 SNHLY, CDR2 FYNNEI. The CDR3 coding sequence is TGTGCCAGCAGTGAAGCGGGGGCCGGGCGGAATTTT. Residues: CASSEAGAGRNF.

This chain joins TRBV30 and TRBJ2-7, with 9 positions matching TRBD1. V dropped 2 bases and J dropped 6; count of bases not matched to a gene: 20. The germline V gene has CDR1 GTSNPN and CDR2 SVGIG (reference sequence). The CDR3 runs 18 residues. DNA of the CDR3: TGTGCCTGGAGTCCCCCATGGACAGGGGTCTTCCTCGTTCGCGAGCAGTACTTC. Its translation is CAWSPPWTGVFLVREQYF. Together with reference TRBV30 and TRBJ2-7, the CDR3 gives the full variable domain: SQTIHQWPATLVQPVGSPLSLECTVEGTSNPNLYWYRQAAGRGLQLLFYSVGIGQISSEVPQNLSASRPQDRQFILSSKKLLLSDSGFYLCAWSPPWTGVFLVREQYFGPGTRLTVT.

This clonotype was seen a handful of times. The chain is built from TRBV19 and TRBJ2-4; D gene unclear. This CDR3 spans 11 amino acids. Trimming pared 0 bases from V and 7 bases from J, leaving 1 base between. The germline CDR1 and CDR2 sequences are LNHDA and SQIVND (reference sequence). In DNA form, the CDR3 reads TGTGCCAGTAGTATAGAGAACATTCAGTACTTC. It encodes CASSIENIQYF.

The chain is built from TRBV2 and TRBJ2-6; D remains ambiguous. Germline V gene lookup returns CDR1 SNHLY and CDR2 FYNNEI. V gave up 3 bases and J gave up 0 bases, with 12 bases separating them. The CDR3 has 17 residues. The chain's CDR3 is CASSDIVRSSGANVLTF. The CDR3 coding sequence is TGTGCCAGCAGTGATATTGTTAGGAGCTCTGGGGCCAACGTCCTGACTTTC.

This rearrangement joins TRBV28 to TRBJ2-1; D unclear. CDR1 and CDR2 from the germline V gene are MDHEN and SYDVKM. Deletions cut 1 base from V and 8 bases from J, with 15 bases between. This CDR3 has 15 amino acids. The CDR3 DNA reads TGTGCCAGCAGTTTATCCCTTTACGATGTCGATGAGCAGTTCTTC. Its protein product is CASSLSLYDVDEQFF.

This clonotype has a handful of counts. This chain connects TRBV5-1 to TRBJ2-7; 8 bases are shared with TRBD1. The CDR3 sequence is 16 residues long. V was pared by 0 bases and J by 0 bases, with 5 bases of the junction left unmatched. Germline CDR1 is SGHRS and CDR2 is YFSETQ. The CDR3 sequence is CASSLGGQASSYEQYF. CDR3 coding DNA: TGCGCCAGCAGCTTGGGGGGACAGGCAAGCTCCTACGAGCAGTACTTC.

This chain uses TRBV7-9 with TRBJ1-1; D gene unclear. Germline CDR1 SEHNR, CDR2 FQNEAQ (reference sequence). The germline V and J ends were trimmed by 5 bases and 4 bases, with 11 bases remaining between them. This CDR3 contains 13 residues. The CDR3 sequence is CASSPLHGTEAFF. CDR3 nucleotide sequence: TGTGCCAGCAGCCCGCTCCATGGCACTGAAGCTTTCTTT.

This clonotype occurred a few times. This chain uses TRBV5-1 with TRBJ2-3; D may match TRBD1 or TRBD2 (6 bases each). Germline V gene lookup returns CDR1 SGHRS and CDR2 YFSETQ. V gave up 0 bases and J gave up 5 bases, with 16 bases separating them. This CDR3 has 16 residues. This CDR3 is CASSLGSRGVIDTQYF. CDR3 sequence (DNA): TGCGCCAGCAGCTTGGGGTCGAGGGGGGTAATAGATACGCAGTATTTT.

This clonotype has a handful of counts. The chain joins TRBV5-4 to TRBJ2-2; D is uncertain. The germline V gene encodes CDR1 SGHNT and CDR2 YYREEE (reference sequence). This CDR3 has 13 amino acids. V lost 3 bases and J 5 bases, leaving 8 bases between the germline ends. CDR3 protein: CASSSLLTGELFF. For the CDR3, the DNA is TGTGCCAGCAGCTCGTTATTGACCGGGGAGCTGTTTTTT. Full variable domain (remainder filled in from reference TRBV5-4 and TRBJ2-2): ETGVTQSPTHLIKTRGQQVTLRCSSQSGHNTVSWYQQALGQGPQFIFQYYREEENGRGNFPPRFSGLQFPNYSSELNVNALELDDSALYLCASSSLLTGELFFGEGSRLTVL.